The T cell receptor beta chain under discussion was sequenced for a study of technical replicates of blood from a handful of donors. The V and J ends lost 6 bases and 2 bases respectively, with 17 bases between them. The CDR3 has 16 residues. CDR1 is SGDLS and CDR2 is YYNGEE in the germline V gene. Method: immunoSEQ multiplex PCR; TCRdb's copy keeps in-frame clones and lacks some. In the table there are under 85,000 clones, about nine tenths of which are singletons. The sequence was obtained from a human donor in good health. The J gene is TRBJ2-2, the V gene TRBV9; D might be TRBD2 (6 bases). The sequencing input was T cells isolated from PBMCs. This CDR3 is CASNLMGGTNTGELFF. Written as DNA, the CDR3 is TGTGCCAGCAACCTAATGGGCGGGACTAACACCGGGGAGCTGTTTTTT. Complete variable domain (other parts from reference TRBV9 and TRBJ2-2): DSGVTQTPKHLITATGQRVTLRCSPRSGDLSVYWYQQSLDQGLQFLIQYYNGEERAKGNILERFSAQQFPDLHSELNLSSLELGDSALYFCASNLMGGTNTGELFFGEGSRLTVL.